The entry below gives a single T cell receptor (beta chain) sequence along with its context. It has no known antigen specificity. Base qualities are not provided; no much larger clone lies one nucleotide away. Clipping removes 8 bases from V and 10 bases from J, with 8 as the unmatched junction base count. Its CDR3 holds 13 amino acids, cysteine through phenylalanine. Only CDR3 DNA remains: 39 bases, in frame from the first base. The germline V gene (reference sequence) yields LGHDT for CDR1 and YNNKEL for CDR2. This entry is derived from a study of blood T cell repertoires in COVID-19 (TCRdb year 2020). With regard to the full study: Collaborator samples came from the United States, Italy and Spain and covered acute and convalescent phases of COVID-19. The prospective study material was composed of cDNA or gDNA derived from T cells, B-cell-depleted T cells, or PBMCs. Subjects who had been exposed to COVID-19, were actively infected with it, or had recovered from it provided the deeply sampled blood TCRbeta repertoires that made up the dataset. The repertoires were released in a freely available public database meant as a resource for research on the immune response to SARS-CoV-2. Samples were obtained from the ongoing ImmuneRACE study (first 160 participants) and from some 1,200 subjects provided by 6 global collaborators. Sample metadata almost always included a de-identified subject ID, COVID-19 status, age in years and sex. Where available, HLA class I and class II types were taken from metadata supplied by the sample provider and were not determined by assay-based typing.

A second Seattle source provided samples from volunteer blood donors who had recovered from COVID-19. Whole blood was collected in K2EDTA tubes by collaborating institutions according to the institutions' own protocols. For TCRbeta analysis, collaborator samples were shipped as frozen whole blood, as isolated PBMCs, or as DNA extracted from either sample type. The investigation overall reported the following: How much clinical and demographic metadata was included differed by source and by participant, and the metadata was provided uncurated.

TCRbeta CDR3 regions were amplified from genomic DNA by means of the immunoSEQ Assay, a bias-controlled multiplex PCR. The published analysis was carried out like this. Nucleated cell counts per sample were estimated from amplification of reference gene primers within the assay. To quantify the absolute abundance of each unique TCRbeta CDR3 rearrangement, sequence reads were collapsed and filtered. For each sample, productive Simpson clonality was calculated as the square root of Simpson's diversity index over productive rearrangements. The clones in this table, taken by TCRdb from immuneACCESS, are in-frame only. Not every clone is retained; where verified, under half of the shortfall comes from an unresolved V gene, and the cause of the rest is unknown. V and J calls and clone size follow that table, whereas D and trimming were derived from the DNA. This sample lists approximately 260,000 clones; about 88% were detected once. Together, the top ten hold 2.1% of the sample.

The receptor was derived from a woman aged 40 to 50 who had recovered from COVID-19. The rearranged chain carries TRBV3-1 (or the pseudogene TRBV3-2) and TRBJ2-2, with 9 bases aligning to TRBD2. The material sequenced was peripheral blood. CDR3 region: CASLSRTSAELFF. In nucleotide form, the sequence is TGTGCCAGCCTATCGAGGACTAGCGCGGAGCTGTTTTTT.